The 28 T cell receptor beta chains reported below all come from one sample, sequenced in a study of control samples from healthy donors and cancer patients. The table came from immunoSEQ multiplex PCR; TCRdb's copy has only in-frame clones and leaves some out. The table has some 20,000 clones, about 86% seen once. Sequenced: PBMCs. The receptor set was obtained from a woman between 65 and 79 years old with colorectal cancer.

CDR3: CASSLLNRQETQYF. CDR3 DNA sequence: TGTGCCAGCAGCTTACTTAACAGACAAGAGACCCAGTACTTC. This chain uses TRBV7-2 with TRBJ2-5; D unclear. The V end lost 2 bases, the J end lost 2 bases, and 9 bases lay between the germline ends. CDR3 length equals 14 residues. Germline V gene sequence: CDR1 SGHTA, CDR2 FQGNSA.

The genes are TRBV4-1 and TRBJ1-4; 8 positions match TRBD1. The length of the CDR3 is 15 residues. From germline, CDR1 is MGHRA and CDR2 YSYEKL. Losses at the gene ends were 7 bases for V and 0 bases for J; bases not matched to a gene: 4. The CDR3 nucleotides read TGCGCCAGCAAACTACAGGGGGCAACTAATGAAAAACTGTTTTTT. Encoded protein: CASKLQGATNEKLFF.

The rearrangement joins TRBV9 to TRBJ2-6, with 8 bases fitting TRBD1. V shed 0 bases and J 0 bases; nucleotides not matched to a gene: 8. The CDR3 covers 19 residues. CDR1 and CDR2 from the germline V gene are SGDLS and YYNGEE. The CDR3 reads CASSVARDRSNSGANVLTF. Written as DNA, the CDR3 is TGTGCCAGCAGCGTAGCTAGGGACAGGTCTAACTCTGGGGCCAACGTCCTGACTTTC.

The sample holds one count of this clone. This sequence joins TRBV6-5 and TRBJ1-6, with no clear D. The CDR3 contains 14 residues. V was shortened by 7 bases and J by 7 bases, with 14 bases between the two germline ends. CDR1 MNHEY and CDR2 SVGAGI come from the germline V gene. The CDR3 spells CASTATPGNSPLHF. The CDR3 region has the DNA TGTGCCAGCACGGCGACCCCTGGGAATTCACCCCTCCACTTT.

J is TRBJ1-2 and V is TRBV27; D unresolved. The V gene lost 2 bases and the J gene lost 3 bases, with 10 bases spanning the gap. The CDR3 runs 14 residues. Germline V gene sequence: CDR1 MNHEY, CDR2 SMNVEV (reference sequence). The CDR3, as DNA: TGTGCCAGCAGTTTAGCCCCGGACGACTATGGCTACACCTTC. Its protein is CASSLAPDDYGYTF.

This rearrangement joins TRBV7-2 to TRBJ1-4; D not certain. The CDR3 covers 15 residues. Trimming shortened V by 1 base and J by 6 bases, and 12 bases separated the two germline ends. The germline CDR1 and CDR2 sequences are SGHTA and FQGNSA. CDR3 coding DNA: TGTGCCAGCAGCTTAGTTCGTCGGAATGATGAAAAACTGTTTTTT. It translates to CASSLVRRNDEKLFF.

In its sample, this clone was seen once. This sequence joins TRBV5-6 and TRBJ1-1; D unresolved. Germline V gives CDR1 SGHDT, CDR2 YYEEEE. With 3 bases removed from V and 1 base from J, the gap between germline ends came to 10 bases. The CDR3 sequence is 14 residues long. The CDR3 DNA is TGTGCCAGCAGCTGGGGAACACCGAACACTGAAGCTTTCTTT. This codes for CASSWGTPNTEAFF.

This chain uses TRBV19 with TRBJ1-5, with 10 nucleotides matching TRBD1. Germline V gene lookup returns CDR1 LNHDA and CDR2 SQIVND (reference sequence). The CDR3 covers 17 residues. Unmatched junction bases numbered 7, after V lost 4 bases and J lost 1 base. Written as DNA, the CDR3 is TGTGCCAGTAGTACTTCCGGGACAGGGGTAAGCAATCAGCCCCAGCATTTT. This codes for CASSTSGTGVSNQPQHF.

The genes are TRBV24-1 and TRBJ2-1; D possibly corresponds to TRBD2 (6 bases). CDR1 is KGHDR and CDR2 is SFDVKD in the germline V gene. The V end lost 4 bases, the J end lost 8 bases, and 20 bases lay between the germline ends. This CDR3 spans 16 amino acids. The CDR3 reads CATSDRPGLTADEQFF. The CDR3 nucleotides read TGTGCCACCAGTGACCGCCCGGGACTTACAGCGGATGAGCAGTTCTTC.

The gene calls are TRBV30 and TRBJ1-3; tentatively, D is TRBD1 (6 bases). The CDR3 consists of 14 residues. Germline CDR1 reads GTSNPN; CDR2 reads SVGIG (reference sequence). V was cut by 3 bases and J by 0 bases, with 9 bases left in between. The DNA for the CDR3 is TGTGCCTGGAGGGACAGCGGCTCTGGAAACACCATATATTTT. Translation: CAWRDSGSGNTIYF.

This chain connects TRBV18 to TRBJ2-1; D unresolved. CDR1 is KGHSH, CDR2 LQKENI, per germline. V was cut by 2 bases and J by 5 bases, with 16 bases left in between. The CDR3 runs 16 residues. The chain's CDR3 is CASSPGQVVGNNEQFF. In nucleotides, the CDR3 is TGTGCCAGCTCACCAGGGCAGGTGGTAGGAAACAATGAGCAGTTCTTC.

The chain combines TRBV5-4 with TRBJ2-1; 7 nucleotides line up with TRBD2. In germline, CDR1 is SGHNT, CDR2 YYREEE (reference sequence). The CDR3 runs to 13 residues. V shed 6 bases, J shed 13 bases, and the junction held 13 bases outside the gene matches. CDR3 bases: TGTGCCAGCACCACTCCGGGGGGTCCCGGTCAGTTCTTC. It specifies CASTTPGGPGQFF.

The CDR3 bases are TGTGCCAGCAGTTACGACAGGGGCCATTCCCCTAATTCACCCCTCCACTTT. Its translation: CASSYDRGHSPNSPLHF. This chain connects TRBV6-2 or TRBV6-3 to TRBJ1-6, with TRBD1 identical over 8 bases. CDR3 length: 17 residues. CDR1 is MNHEY, CDR2 SVGEGT, per germline. The V and J ends lost 2 bases and 6 bases, in that order; junction bases with no gene match: 9.

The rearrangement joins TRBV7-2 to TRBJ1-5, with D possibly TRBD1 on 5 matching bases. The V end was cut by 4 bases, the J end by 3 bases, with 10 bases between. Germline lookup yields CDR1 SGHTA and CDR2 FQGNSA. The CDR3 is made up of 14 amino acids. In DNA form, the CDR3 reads TGTGCCAGCAGCTACACCGGGGCCAATCAGCCCCAGCATTTT. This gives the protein CASSYTGANQPQHF.

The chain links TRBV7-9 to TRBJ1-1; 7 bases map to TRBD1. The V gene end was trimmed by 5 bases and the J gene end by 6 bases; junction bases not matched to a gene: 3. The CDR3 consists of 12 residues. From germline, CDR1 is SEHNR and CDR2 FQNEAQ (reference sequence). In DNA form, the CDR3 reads TGTGCCAGCAGCCCTCAGGGGGCTGAAGCTTTCTTT. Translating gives CASSPQGAEAFF.

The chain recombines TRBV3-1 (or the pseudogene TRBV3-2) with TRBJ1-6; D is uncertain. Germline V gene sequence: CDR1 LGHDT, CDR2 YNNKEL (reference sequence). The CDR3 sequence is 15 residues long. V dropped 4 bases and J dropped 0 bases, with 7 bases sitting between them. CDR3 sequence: CASSPASSYNSPLHF. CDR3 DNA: TGTGCCAGCAGCCCCGCGAGCTCCTATAATTCACCCCTCCACTTT.

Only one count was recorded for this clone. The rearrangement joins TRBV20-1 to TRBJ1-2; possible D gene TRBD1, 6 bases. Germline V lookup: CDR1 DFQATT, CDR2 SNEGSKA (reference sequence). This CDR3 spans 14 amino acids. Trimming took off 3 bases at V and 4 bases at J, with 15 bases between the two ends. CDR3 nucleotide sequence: TGCAGTGCTAGTTCGGGGGCTCGGAGCTATGGCTACACCTTC. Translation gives CSASSGARSYGYTF.

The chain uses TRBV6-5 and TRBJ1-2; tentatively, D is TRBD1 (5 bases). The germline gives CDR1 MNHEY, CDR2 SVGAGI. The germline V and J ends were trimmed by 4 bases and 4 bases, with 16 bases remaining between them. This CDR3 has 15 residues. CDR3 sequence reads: CASSSGVGDGYGYTF. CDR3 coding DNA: TGTGCCAGCAGTTCGGGGGTTGGGGATGGCTATGGCTACACCTTC.

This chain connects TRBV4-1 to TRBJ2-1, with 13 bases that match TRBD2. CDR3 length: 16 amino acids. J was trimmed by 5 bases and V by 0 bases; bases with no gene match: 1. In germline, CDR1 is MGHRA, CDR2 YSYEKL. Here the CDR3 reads CASSQEGTSGNNEQFF. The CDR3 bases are TGCGCCAGCAGCCAAGAGGGGACTAGCGGGAACAATGAGCAGTTCTTC.

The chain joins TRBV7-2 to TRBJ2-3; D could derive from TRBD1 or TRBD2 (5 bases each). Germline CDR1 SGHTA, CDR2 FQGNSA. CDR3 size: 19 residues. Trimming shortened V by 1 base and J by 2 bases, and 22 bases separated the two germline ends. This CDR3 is CASSLGLRGTRFYTDTQYF. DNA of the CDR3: TGTGCCAGCAGCTTAGGTCTGAGGGGAACCCGTTTCTACACAGATACGCAGTATTTT.

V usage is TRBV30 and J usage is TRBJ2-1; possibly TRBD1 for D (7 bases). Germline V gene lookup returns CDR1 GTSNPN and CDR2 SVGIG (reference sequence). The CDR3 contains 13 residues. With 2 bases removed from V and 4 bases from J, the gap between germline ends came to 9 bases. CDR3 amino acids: CAWSQGGYNEQFF. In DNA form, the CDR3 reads TGTGCCTGGAGTCAGGGGGGATACAATGAGCAGTTCTTC. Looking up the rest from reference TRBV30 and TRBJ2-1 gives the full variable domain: SQTIHQWPATLVQPVGSPLSLECTVEGTSNPNLYWYRQAAGRGLQLLFYSVGIGQISSEVPQNLSASRPQDRQFILSSKKLLLSDSGFYLCAWSQGGYNEQFFGPGTRLTVL.

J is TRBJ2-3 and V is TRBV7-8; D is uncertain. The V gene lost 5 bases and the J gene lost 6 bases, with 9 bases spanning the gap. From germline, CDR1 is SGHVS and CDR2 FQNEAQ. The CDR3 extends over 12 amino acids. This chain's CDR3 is CASSPSVDTQYF. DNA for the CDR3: TGTGCCAGCAGCCCCTCTGTGGATACGCAGTATTTT.

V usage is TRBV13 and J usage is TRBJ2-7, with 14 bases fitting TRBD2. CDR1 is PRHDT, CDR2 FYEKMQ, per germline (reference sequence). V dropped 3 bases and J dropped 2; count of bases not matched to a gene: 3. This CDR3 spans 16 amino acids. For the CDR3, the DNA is TGTGCCAGCAGCTTCGGACTAGCGGGAGGTCCCTACGAGCAGTACTTC. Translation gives CASSFGLAGGPYEQYF.

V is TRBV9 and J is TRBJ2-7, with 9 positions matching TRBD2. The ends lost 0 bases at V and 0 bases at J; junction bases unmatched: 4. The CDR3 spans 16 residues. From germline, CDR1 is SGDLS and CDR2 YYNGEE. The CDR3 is CASSVDPSGNSYEQYF. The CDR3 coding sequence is TGTGCCAGCAGCGTAGATCCTAGCGGGAACTCCTACGAGCAGTACTTC.

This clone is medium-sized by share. CDR3 sequence reads: CASSWGTVNEQYF. The CDR3, as DNA: TGTGCCAGCAGCTGGGGGACAGTCAACGAGCAGTACTTC. V and J are TRBV5-6 and TRBJ2-7; 7 bases fit TRBD1. Looked up from germline, CDR1 is SGHDT and CDR2 is YYEEEE. V shed 3 bases, J shed 5 bases, and the junction held 5 bases outside the gene matches. This CDR3 region has 13 residues.

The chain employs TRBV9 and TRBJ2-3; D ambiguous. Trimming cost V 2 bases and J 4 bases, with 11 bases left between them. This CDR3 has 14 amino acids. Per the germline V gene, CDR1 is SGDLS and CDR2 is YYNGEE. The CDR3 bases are TGTGCCAGCAGCGTGTCGAGGATCCCAGATACGCAGTATTTT. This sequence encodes CASSVSRIPDTQYF.

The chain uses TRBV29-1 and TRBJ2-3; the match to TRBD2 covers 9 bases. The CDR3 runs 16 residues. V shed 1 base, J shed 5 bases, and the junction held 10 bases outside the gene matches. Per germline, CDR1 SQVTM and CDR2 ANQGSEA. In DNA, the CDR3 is TGCAGCGTTGAAGGAATCGCGGGGGGGCCCCTAGATACGCAGTATTTT. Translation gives CSVEGIAGGPLDTQYF.

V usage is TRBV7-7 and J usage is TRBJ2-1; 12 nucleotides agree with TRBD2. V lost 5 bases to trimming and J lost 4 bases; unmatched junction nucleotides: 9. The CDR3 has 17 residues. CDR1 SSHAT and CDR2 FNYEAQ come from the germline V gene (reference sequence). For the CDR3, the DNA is TGTGCCAGCAGCCCCCGACTAGCGGGAGAGGGGTACAATGAGCAGTTCTTC. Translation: CASSPRLAGEGYNEQFF.